Below, 20 T cell receptor beta chains from the same sample are listed, as sequenced in a study of T cell repertoires in cytomegalovirus infection. These receptors' targets are unknown. Each CDR3 protein is one row after TCRdb ran MiXCR on the reads. This sample has about 55,000 distinct CDR3 sequences, with roughly 20% found just once. The sequenced sample was CD8+ T cells from cultured PBMCs, obtained from culture after CMV antigen stimulation. The source is a human donor in good health (CMV status not recorded). Some clones in this sample may be carry-over from other donors' samples.

This clonotype was detected only a few times. The V call is TRBV6-1, the J call TRBJ1-6; D gene unclear. V lost 6 bases to trimming and J lost 6 bases, with 9 bases between them. The germline gives CDR1 MNHNS, CDR2 SASEGT. The CDR3 has 13 amino acids. The CDR3 region is CASSPSGNSPLHF. The CDR3 DNA sequence: TGTGCCAGCAGCCCAAGCGGTAATTCACCCCTCCACTTT.

This clonotype came up a few times. The chain uses TRBV9 and TRBJ2-5; D ambiguous. The CDR3 contains 15 residues. Germline-derived CDR1 and CDR2 are SGDLS and YYNGEE. The V end lost 0 bases, the J end lost 1 base, and 10 bases lay between the germline ends. The CDR3 sequence: CASSVVASIQETQYF. CDR3 DNA sequence: TGTGCCAGCAGCGTAGTTGCCTCGATCCAAGAGACCCAGTACTTC.

The J gene is TRBJ1-2, the V gene TRBV15; 7 bases are shared with TRBD1. This CDR3 comprises 14 residues. The ends lost 4 bases at V and 1 base at J; junction bases unmatched: 3. Germline values: CDR1 LNHNV, CDR2 YYDKDF (reference sequence). The CDR3: CATSTWDSNYGYTF. As DNA, the CDR3 is TGTGCCACCAGCACCTGGGACAGTAACTATGGCTACACCTTC.

The chain recombines TRBV7-8 with TRBJ2-3; tentative D call: TRBD2 (5 bases). The CDR3 is made up of 12 amino acids. The V gene's germline CDR1 is SGHVS and CDR2 FQNEAQ. Trimming shortened V by 8 bases and J by 4 bases, and 10 bases separated the two germline ends. The CDR3 protein is CASLGGPDTQYF. Written as DNA, the CDR3 is TGTGCCAGCCTCGGAGGACCAGATACGCAGTATTTT.

This clonotype was seen only a few times. The chain uses TRBV7-3 and TRBJ2-1; TRBD2 matches at 8 bases. From germline, CDR1 is SGHTA and CDR2 FQGTGA. V shed 1 base, J shed 0 bases, and the junction held 5 bases outside the gene matches. This CDR3 is 17 amino acids long. CDR3 coding DNA: TGTGCCAGCAGCTTAAAAGCGGGAGCCTTCTCCTACAATGAGCAGTTCTTC. Protein product: CASSLKAGAFSYNEQFF.

This clonotype was detected ten times or more. The J gene is TRBJ2-5, the V gene TRBV7-2; 7 bases match TRBD1. The CDR3 has 15 residues. J lost 1 base, V lost 4 bases, and 6 bases had no gene match. CDR1 and CDR2 (germline): SGHTA, FQGNSA. DNA for the CDR3: TGTGCCAGCAGCTCGACAGGGCTTATCCAAGAGACCCAGTACTTC. It encodes CASSSTGLIQETQYF.

This chain joins TRBV27 and TRBJ1-5; the D gene is possibly TRBD1 (5 bases). Trimming pared 5 bases from V and 0 bases from J, leaving 8 bases between. Germline V gene lookup returns CDR1 MNHEY and CDR2 SMNVEV (reference sequence). The CDR3 covers 14 residues. CDR3 coding DNA: TGTGCCAGCAGTCATCAGGGTAGCAATCAGCCCCAGCATTTT. Amino acid sequence: CASSHQGSNQPQHF.

This clonotype has just a few counts. The V gene is TRBV7-2, the J gene TRBJ2-3, with D possibly being TRBD1 (5 bases). Germline CDR1 is SGHTA and CDR2 is FQGNSA. The CDR3 spans 13 residues. V shed 4 bases and J shed 4 bases, with 9 bases lying between them. The DNA of the CDR3 is TGTGCCAGCAGCTCCAGGGTGGCAGATACGCAGTATTTT. Translated: CASSSRVADTQYF.

This chain connects TRBV29-1 to TRBJ2-7; tentative D call: TRBD1 (6 bases). Germline CDR1 and CDR2: SQVTM and ANQGSEA. This CDR3 region has 12 residues. The V end lost 5 bases, the J end lost 5 bases, and 13 bases lay between the germline ends. The CDR3 coding sequence is TGCAGCGTTACAGGGACCCCCCACGAGCAGTACTTC. It is translated as CSVTGTPHEQYF.

The genes are TRBV5-1 and TRBJ2-1; 7 nucleotides agree with TRBD2. CDR3 size: 11 residues. J lost 15 bases, V lost 5 bases, and 8 bases had no gene match. Germline CDR1 and CDR2: SGHRS and YFSETQ. The CDR3 loop is CASSYGAGVFF. The CDR3 nucleotides read TGCGCCAGCAGTTACGGGGCGGGGGTGTTCTTC.

This clonotype was picked up many times. CDR3: CASIGIKGSFTGELFF. CDR3 DNA: TGTGCCAGCATCGGGATAAAGGGGTCGTTCACCGGGGAGCTGTTTTTT. The rearrangement joins TRBV28 to TRBJ2-2; D assignment may be TRBD1 or TRBD2 (5 bases each). Germline V gene lookup returns CDR1 MDHEN and CDR2 SYDVKM. The ends were cut back, 7 bases at V and 4 bases at J, with 19 bases in the middle. The CDR3 runs 16 residues.

The chain links TRBV7-9 to TRBJ1-2, with D perhaps TRBD1 (5 bases). CDR1 is SEHNR, CDR2 FQNEAQ, per germline (reference sequence). V was clipped by 5 bases and J by 5 bases, with 18 bases between them. The CDR3 has 15 residues. The CDR3 protein is CASSARDGDFYGYTF. DNA of the CDR3: TGTGCCAGCAGCGCCCGGGACGGAGACTTTTATGGCTACACCTTC.

The chain has TRBV27 and TRBJ2-7; TRBD1 is a possible D gene (6 bases). Looked up from germline, CDR1 is MNHEY and CDR2 is SMNVEV (reference sequence). Trimming took 5 bases from V and 3 from J, leaving 11 bases between them. The CDR3 runs 13 residues. The CDR3, as DNA: TGTGCCAGCAGTACCGGGACAAGCTACGAGCAGTACTTC. It is translated as CASSTGTSYEQYF.

The chain has TRBV7-2 and TRBJ2-5, with D unresolved. The ends were cut back, 2 bases at V and 4 bases at J, with 14 bases in the middle. CDR1 SGHTA and CDR2 FQGNSA come from the germline V gene. The CDR3 contains 15 residues. The CDR3 protein is CASSLNLGLGETQYF. CDR3 nucleotide sequence: TGTGCCAGCAGCTTAAATTTGGGGTTGGGAGAGACCCAGTACTTC.

This clonotype was recorded a few times. The chain has TRBV5-5 and TRBJ2-1, with D uncertain. Germline V gene lookup returns CDR1 SGHKS and CDR2 YYEKEE (reference sequence). The CDR3 is 12 residues long. Trimming removed 3 bases from V and 8 bases from J, with 9 bases in between. The CDR3 sequence: CASSWEPDEQFF. CDR3 coding DNA: TGTGCCAGCAGCTGGGAACCCGATGAGCAGTTCTTC.

This clonotype showed up many times. This chain joins TRBV7-6 and TRBJ2-5; 7 positions match TRBD1. The CDR3 is 14 amino acids. The V segment lost 5 bases and the J segment 1 base; nucleotides outside the gene matches: 4. Germline lookup yields CDR1 SGHVS and CDR2 FNYEAQ. The CDR3 DNA follows: TGTGCCAGCAGCCCCGGGACAGCCCAAGAGACCCAGTACTTC. It encodes CASSPGTAQETQYF.

The chain combines TRBV7-2 with TRBJ2-3; no definite D call. V lost 5 bases, J lost 5 bases, and 14 bases lay in between. The CDR3 extends over 14 amino acids. Per the germline V gene, CDR1 is SGHTA and CDR2 is FQGNSA. CDR3 sequence (DNA): TGTGCCAGCAGCCATGGACCAGGCGGAGATACGCAGTATTTT. Translation gives CASSHGPGGDTQYF.

This chain joins TRBV27 and TRBJ2-5, with 7 bases matching TRBD1. J gave up 1 base and V 6 bases, and 8 bases lay outside the gene matches. The CDR3 is 15 amino acids. The germline CDR1 and CDR2 sequences are MNHEY and SMNVEV (reference sequence). The CDR3 nucleotides are TGTGCCAGCAGCCCATACAGGGGTAGCCAAGAGACCCAGTACTTC. Protein: CASSPYRGSQETQYF.

The V gene is TRBV4-1, the J gene TRBJ2-3, with D unresolved. The CDR3 length is 14 residues. Germline CDR1 is MGHRA and CDR2 is YSYEKL. V was clipped by 1 base and J by 1 base, with 6 bases between them. CDR3 sequence: CASSQGIGTDTQYF. CDR3 in DNA: TGCGCCAGCAGCCAAGGAATAGGCACAGATACGCAGTATTTT.

The chain employs TRBV7-3 and TRBJ2-6; possibly TRBD2 for D (6 bases). The CDR3 loop spans 19 amino acids. Germline CDR1 SGHTA, CDR2 FQGTGA. Trimming took off 5 bases at V and 0 bases at J, with 20 bases between the two ends. The CDR3 DNA reads TGTGCCAGCAGCCGTACCTTGCGGGGAAATGGCTCTGGGGCCAACGTCCTGACTTTC. Its protein is CASSRTLRGNGSGANVLTF.